This T cell receptor beta chain was sequenced for a study of tumor-infiltrating lymphocytes in primary liver carcinoma. For the study at large: Patients were both men and women, whose ages ran from 30 to 69 years. Sequencing of the samples generated roughly 3.5 to 7.5 million productive TCRbeta reads, with similar yields across tissue types.

Reverse transcription of approximately 0.55 ug total RNA with a constant-region primer produced TCR beta cDNA. Slightly modified ARM-PCR served as the procedure for the TCR beta libraries. These libraries came from three rounds of nested multiplex PCR. A C-beta reverse primer and TRBV1-TRBV30 forward primers served in each of the first two PCR rounds, at roughly 10 cycles apiece. TCRdb reanalysed the multiplex PCR reads using MiXCR and keeps one entry per CDR3 protein. The table shows roughly 23,000 distinct CDR3 sequences, with approximately 79% occurring only once. The CDR3 contains 16 residues. Germline loops: CDR1 SEHNR, CDR2 FQNEAQ (reference sequence). The study co-extracted DNA and RNA from about 20-30 mg of unsorted bulk tissue. Overall study results and limits: Pairs of tumor regions overlapped more than tumor-adjacent and tumor-blood pairs did. Tumor specimens were characterized by a significantly higher top-250-clone fraction than blood (p = 0.039).

Worth noting for this clonotype: Its antigen is not known. One end of the junction varies from germline; a read error may be responsible.

Sequenced sample: liver tumor tissue from sampling region 1. Subset defined: tumor region T1, superior pole. The receptor was isolated from a man aged 40-49 years with primary liver carcinoma and hepatitis B virus infection. This chain connects TRBV7-9 to TRBJ1-2; the D is unclear. This CDR3 reads CACSPEVRLSQYGYTF. For the CDR3, the DNA is TGTGCCTGCAGCCCCGAGGTCAGACTGTCCCAGTATGGCTACACCTTC. Drawing the rest from reference TRBV7-9 and TRBJ1-2, the complete variable domain is DTGVSQNPRHKITKRGQNVTFRCDPISEHNRLYWYRQTLGQGPEFLTYFQNEAQLEKSRLLSDRFSAERPKGSFSTLEIQRTEQGDSAMYLCACSPEVRLSQYGYTFGSGTRLTVV.